A selection of T cell receptor beta chains follows, all from one sample in a study of blood T cell repertoires in COVID-19. Assay used: immunoSEQ multiplex PCR; TCRdb lists only in-frame clones, some missing. The profile shows roughly 300,000 clones, nearly 90% of them singletons. Sequencing was performed on peripheral blood. The receptors originated from a man younger than 35 with active or convalescent COVID-19. CDR3s include the opening cysteine and the closing phenylalanine or tryptophan. The D gene is left open where the match is weak. Clone size appears in some rows only: once, few, many, or a class for an expanded clone.

cdr3_length	v_call	j_call	d_call	clone_size	cdr3_aa	cdr3_nt
14	TRBV27	TRBJ1-6	-	-	CASKGLSYNSPLHF	TGTGCCAGCAAGGGGCTGTCCTATAATTCACCCCTCCACTTT
16	TRBV7-9	TRBJ1-3	-	-	CASSSNTGVAGNTIYF	TGTGCCAGCAGCTCAAATACGGGGGTCGCTGGAAACACCATATATTTT
15	TRBV5-8	TRBJ2-7	-	-	CASSHGGDWSYEQYF	TGTGCCAGCAGCCACGGAGGGGATTGGTCCTACGAGCAGTACTTC
13	TRBV7-2	TRBJ2-1	-	-	CASSSGSYNEQFF	TGTGCCAGCAGCTCGGGCTCCTACAATGAGCAGTTCTTC
16	TRBV2	TRBJ1-6	TRBD1	-	CASSDRTGVHNSPLHF	TGTGCCAGCAGTGATAGGACAGGGGTTCATAATTCACCCCTCCACTTT
13	TRBV6-2/TRBV6-3	TRBJ1-1	-	-	CASSYVAGMDAFF	TGTGCCAGCAGTTACGTTGCGGGGATGGACGCTTTCTTT
12	TRBV6-4	TRBJ1-2	TRBD1	-	CASSGDSLGYTF	TGTGCCAGCAGTGGGGACAGCCTGGGCTACACCTTC
15	TRBV5-4	TRBJ2-3	-	-	CASSLPGVSTDTQYF	TGTGCCAGCAGCTTGCCGGGGGTAAGCACAGATACGCAGTATTTT
13	TRBV7-9	TRBJ1-2	-	-	CASSLAGSDGYTF	TGTGCCAGCAGCCTTGCGGGATCGGATGGCTACACCTTC
16	TRBV5-6	TRBJ1-2	-	few	CASSLGQGLFPHGYTF	TGTGCCAGCAGCTTGGGTCAGGGACTCTTCCCTCATGGCTACACCTTC
16	TRBV4-3	TRBJ2-3	-	-	CASSLRGERATDTQYF	TGCGCCAGCAGCCTGAGGGGCGAGCGGGCCACAGATACGCAGTATTTT
13	TRBV11-3	TRBJ1-1	-	-	CASSLGRATEAFF	TGTGCCAGCAGCTTAGGCAGGGCCACTGAAGCTTTCTTT
14	TRBV5-1	TRBJ2-5	TRBD1	-	CASSPRDSEETQYF	TGCGCCAGCAGCCCGAGGGACAGCGAAGAGACCCAGTACTTC
15	TRBV6-5	TRBJ2-7	TRBD1	-	CASSYARTGTYEQYF	TGTGCCAGCAGTTACGCTAGGACAGGGACGTACGAGCAGTACTTC
16	TRBV14	TRBJ1-1	-	-	CASSQEWGPRGTEAFF	TGTGCCAGCAGCCAAGAGTGGGGGCCCAGAGGAACTGAAGCTTTCTTT
14	TRBV6-1	TRBJ2-7	TRBD1	-	CASSEWQGVAEQYF	TGTGCCAGCAGTGAGTGGCAGGGGGTGGCCGAGCAGTACTTC
16	TRBV7-9	TRBJ1-1	-	few	CASSLFEGHSRGEAFF	TGTGCCAGCAGCTTATTTGAAGGACATTCCAGGGGTGAAGCTTTCTTT
12	TRBV10-3	TRBJ2-3	-	-	CAIRDSSDTQYF	TGTGCCATCAGGGACTCTTCAGATACGCAGTATTTT
14	TRBV7-9	TRBJ1-1	-	-	CASSLVQGWTEAFF	TGTGCCAGCAGCTTAGTTCAGGGATGGACTGAAGCTTTCTTT
15	TRBV7-2	TRBJ1-2	TRBD1	-	CASSSRDSSYRGYTF	TGTGCCAGCAGCTCCCGGGACAGCTCCTATCGGGGCTACACCTTC
15	TRBV5-1	TRBJ2-7	-	-	CASSPGGTGSYEQYF	TGCGCCAGCAGCCCGGGGGGGACAGGGTCCTACGAGCAGTACTTC
15	TRBV6-5	TRBJ2-1	TRBD2	once	CASSKLAGVGNEQFF	TGTGCCAGCAGCAAGCTAGCGGGGGTAGGGAATGAGCAGTTCTTC
14	TRBV15	TRBJ1-5	-	-	CATSKDKLNQPQHF	TGTGCCACCAGCAAGGACAAACTAAATCAGCCCCAGCATTTT